This is a list of T cell receptor beta chains from one sample in a study of shared clonotypes between healthy human individuals. Sequenced by immunoSEQ multiplex PCR; TCRdb stores in-frame clones only, minus some. The sample lists about 2.4 million clones; roughly 93% were seen once. Material for sequencing was naive CD4+ T cells from PBMCs. These receptor sequences come from a man aged 18 to 29 in good health. Some clones in this sample may be carry-over from other donors' samples. The CDR3 runs from the conserved cysteine through the conserved F or W. The order of the fields is clone size, V gene, J gene, D gene, CDR3 DNA, CDR3 protein. The D gene is left open where the match is weak. Clone sizes are given selectively: once, few, many, or a class where the clone is expanded.

clone size: NA
V gene: TRBV28
J gene: TRBJ1-2
D gene: NA
CDR3 DNA: TGTGCCAGCAGTCGTTCCGGGCTTAACTATGGCTACACCTTC
CDR3 protein: CASSRSGLNYGYTF

clone size: few
V gene: TRBV29-1
J gene: TRBJ1-1
D gene: NA
CDR3 DNA: TGCAGCGTGGAAGACAGGAGTAACACTGAAGCTTTCTTT
CDR3 protein: CSVEDRSNTEAFF

clone size: NA
V gene: TRBV5-1
J gene: TRBJ2-4
D gene: TRBD2
CDR3 DNA: TGCGCCAGCAGCTTGGGGAGCGGGACCGACACTCTAGCCAAAAACATTCAGTACTTC
CDR3 protein: CASSLGSGTDTLAKNIQYF

clone size: NA
V gene: TRBV4-3
J gene: TRBJ2-7
D gene: NA
CDR3 DNA: TGCGCCAGCAGCCAAGACTTACGGAACGAGCAGTACTTC
CDR3 protein: CASSQDLRNEQYF

clone size: NA
V gene: TRBV18
J gene: TRBJ2-5
D gene: NA
CDR3 DNA: TGTGCCAGCTCACCCTTAAACAGTAGGCAAGAGACCCAGTACTTC
CDR3 protein: CASSPLNSRQETQYF

clone size: NA
V gene: TRBV6-1
J gene: TRBJ2-7
D gene: NA
CDR3 DNA: TGTGCCAGCAAGAACCGCAATTACGAGCAGTACTTC
CDR3 protein: CASKNRNYEQYF

clone size: NA
V gene: TRBV28
J gene: TRBJ1-2
D gene: NA
CDR3 DNA: TGTGCCAGCAGTTTGAGGTTAGAGGGAGACTATGGCTACACCTTC
CDR3 protein: CASSLRLEGDYGYTF

clone size: NA
V gene: TRBV6-6
J gene: TRBJ2-3
D gene: TRBD2
CDR3 DNA: TGTGCCAGCAGTTATTTGGCGGGAGGGCCGGAGACGCAGTATTTT
CDR3 protein: CASSYLAGGPETQYF

clone size: NA
V gene: TRBV5-6
J gene: TRBJ2-5
D gene: NA
CDR3 DNA: TGTGCCAGCAGCTTGCTAAGGGAAGAGACCCAGTACTTC
CDR3 protein: CASSLLREETQYF

clone size: NA
V gene: TRBV9
J gene: TRBJ2-3
D gene: TRBD2
CDR3 DNA: TGTGCCAGCAGCCCCTGGACTAGCGGGAGGGCCACAGATACGCAGTATTTT
CDR3 protein: CASSPWTSGRATDTQYF

clone size: NA
V gene: TRBV5-1
J gene: TRBJ2-2
D gene: TRBD2
CDR3 DNA: TGCGCCAGCCATAATGGGGCGGGAGCCACCGGGGAGCTGTTTTTT
CDR3 protein: CASHNGAGATGELFF

clone size: NA
V gene: TRBV28
J gene: TRBJ1-2
D gene: NA
CDR3 DNA: TGTGCCAGCAGTTCTCCCGGGGGTGCAGATCCCTACACCTTC
CDR3 protein: CASSSPGGADPYTF

clone size: NA
V gene: TRBV4-2
J gene: TRBJ1-1
D gene: NA
CDR3 DNA: TGTGCCAGCAGCCAACCTAACCGGGACCTCAACACTGAAGCTTTCTTT
CDR3 protein: CASSQPNRDLNTEAFF

clone size: NA
V gene: TRBV28
J gene: TRBJ2-3
D gene: TRBD2
CDR3 DNA: TGTGCCAGCAGTTTATGGGCTAGCGGGCAAGATACGCAGTATTTT
CDR3 protein: CASSLWASGQDTQYF

clone size: NA
V gene: TRBV9
J gene: TRBJ2-5
D gene: NA
CDR3 DNA: TGTGCCAGCAGCGTAGATGAGGGGGAGACCCAGTACTTC
CDR3 protein: CASSVDEGETQYF

clone size: few
V gene: TRBV19
J gene: TRBJ1-5
D gene: NA
CDR3 DNA: TGTGCCAGTAGTACCCGGGACCAGCCCCAGCATTTT
CDR3 protein: CASSTRDQPQHF

clone size: NA
V gene: TRBV28
J gene: TRBJ1-3
D gene: NA
CDR3 DNA: TGTGCCAGCAGTTTATTGGGAACGGGCGGAAACACCATATATTTT
CDR3 protein: CASSLLGTGGNTIYF

clone size: NA
V gene: TRBV5-1
J gene: TRBJ2-4
D gene: NA
CDR3 DNA: TGCGCCAGCAGCTTGGTCGGGGACCCAGCCAAAAACATTCAGTACTTC
CDR3 protein: CASSLVGDPAKNIQYF

clone size: NA
V gene: TRBV15
J gene: TRBJ2-2
D gene: NA
CDR3 DNA: TGTGCCACCAGCAGAGGGGATGTGGGGGGCACCGGGGAGCTGTTTTTT
CDR3 protein: CATSRGDVGGTGELFF

clone size: NA
V gene: TRBV7-2
J gene: TRBJ2-1
D gene: NA
CDR3 DNA: TGTGCCAGCACCAGGGATTCGCGGGACAATGAGCAGTTCTTC
CDR3 protein: CASTRDSRDNEQFF

clone size: once
V gene: TRBV19
J gene: TRBJ2-1
D gene: TRBD1
CDR3 DNA: TGTGCCACCTCGGGACAGATTGGCCGCGACATCTACAATGAGCAGTTCTTC
CDR3 protein: CATSGQIGRDIYNEQFF

clone size: NA
V gene: TRBV10-3
J gene: TRBJ1-4
D gene: NA
CDR3 DNA: TGTGCCATCAGTGAGTCTCGTGAAAAACTGTTTTTT
CDR3 protein: CAISESREKLFF

clone size: NA
V gene: TRBV9
J gene: TRBJ2-5
D gene: TRBD2
CDR3 DNA: TGTGCCAGCAGCGTAGAACCTAGCGGGAGAGGAAAGACCCAGTACTTC
CDR3 protein: CASSVEPSGRGKTQYF

clone size: NA
V gene: TRBV7-2
J gene: TRBJ2-1
D gene: NA
CDR3 DNA: TGTGCCAGCAGCTTAGTAGGGCTATTTCAGTTCTTC
CDR3 protein: CASSLVGLFQFF

clone size: NA
V gene: TRBV25-1
J gene: TRBJ2-1
D gene: TRBD2
CDR3 DNA: TGTGCCAGCAGTGCCTCCAGAAGGGCGAGCGGGAGTGACAATGAGCAGTTCTTC
CDR3 protein: CASSASRRASGSDNEQFF

clone size: NA
V gene: TRBV6-1
J gene: TRBJ2-2
D gene: NA
CDR3 DNA: TGTGCCAGCAGACCCGAGGCGAACACCGGGGAGCTGTTTTTT
CDR3 protein: CASRPEANTGELFF

clone size: NA
V gene: TRBV9
J gene: TRBJ2-7
D gene: NA
CDR3 DNA: TGTGCCAGCAGCGGCGTGGAGCTCGAGCAGTACTTC
CDR3 protein: CASSGVELEQYF

clone size: NA
V gene: TRBV18
J gene: TRBJ2-3
D gene: NA
CDR3 DNA: TGTGCCAGCTCATCGTATAGCGGAGAGACAGATACGCAGTATTTT
CDR3 protein: CASSSYSGETDTQYF

clone size: NA
V gene: TRBV6-1
J gene: TRBJ1-1
D gene: NA
CDR3 DNA: TGTGCCAGCAGCTCGGATTGGGGACCGACTGAAGCTTTCTTT
CDR3 protein: CASSSDWGPTEAFF

clone size: NA
V gene: TRBV7-2
J gene: TRBJ2-5
D gene: NA
CDR3 DNA: TGTGCCAGCAGCTTTTCCAGGGGAGAGACCCAGTACTTC
CDR3 protein: CASSFSRGETQYF

clone size: NA
V gene: TRBV7-2
J gene: TRBJ2-7
D gene: NA
CDR3 DNA: TGTGCCAGCAGCTTTACCGGACAGACCCTAACCTACGAGCAGTACTTC
CDR3 protein: CASSFTGQTLTYEQYF

clone size: NA
V gene: TRBV7-9
J gene: TRBJ2-7
D gene: NA
CDR3 DNA: TGTGCCAGCAGCCGTTTCCCGAGTTACTACGAGCAGTACTTC
CDR3 protein: CASSRFPSYYEQYF

clone size: NA
V gene: TRBV6-5
J gene: TRBJ2-1
D gene: NA
CDR3 DNA: TGTGCCAGCAGTTACTCGGAGAGCTACAATGAGCAGTTCTTC
CDR3 protein: CASSYSESYNEQFF

clone size: NA
V gene: TRBV18
J gene: TRBJ2-7
D gene: NA
CDR3 DNA: TGTGCCAGCTCACCACCGCAACGGGGTGGGTACGAGCAGTACTTC
CDR3 protein: CASSPPQRGGYEQYF

clone size: NA
V gene: TRBV6-6
J gene: TRBJ1-3
D gene: TRBD1
CDR3 DNA: TGTGCCACCAGTCCTACAGGGGGCGGAAACACCATATATTTT
CDR3 protein: CATSPTGGGNTIYF

clone size: NA
V gene: TRBV7-9
J gene: TRBJ2-1
D gene: TRBD1
CDR3 DNA: TGTGCCAGCAGCCAGGGGACAGGGGGAAAAATGTTCTTC
CDR3 protein: CASSQGTGGKMFF

clone size: NA
V gene: TRBV2
J gene: TRBJ2-1
D gene: NA
CDR3 DNA: TGTGCCAGCAGCCAGTGGACTCCACCGGACAATGAGCAGTTCTTC
CDR3 protein: CASSQWTPPDNEQFF

clone size: NA
V gene: TRBV11-2
J gene: TRBJ2-1
D gene: NA
CDR3 DNA: TGTGCCAGCAGCCAGGGGGGTTGGGCCCCATACAATGAGCAGTTCTTC
CDR3 protein: CASSQGGWAPYNEQFF

clone size: once
V gene: TRBV28
J gene: TRBJ1-6
D gene: NA
CDR3 DNA: TGTGCCAGCAGACAGGGAAGTTCACCCCTCCACTTT
CDR3 protein: CASRQGSSPLHF

clone size: NA
V gene: TRBV7-9
J gene: TRBJ2-1
D gene: TRBD2
CDR3 DNA: TGTGCCAGCAGCTTAACTACGGGAGGGGTTGAGCAGTTCTTC
CDR3 protein: CASSLTTGGVEQFF

clone size: NA
V gene: TRBV10-3
J gene: TRBJ2-7
D gene: TRBD1
CDR3 DNA: TGTGCCATCAGTGAGTCAACCGGGACAGGGAACTACGAGCAGTACTTC
CDR3 protein: CAISESTGTGNYEQYF

clone size: NA
V gene: TRBV27
J gene: TRBJ2-7
D gene: TRBD1
CDR3 DNA: TGTGCCAGCAGTGCGCGATCCGGACAGGGGTACGAGCAGTACTTC
CDR3 protein: CASSARSGQGYEQYF

clone size: NA
V gene: TRBV28
J gene: TRBJ2-7
D gene: TRBD1
CDR3 DNA: TGTGCCAGCACTTCCCGGGACAGGGGGGCCTACGAGCAGTACTTC
CDR3 protein: CASTSRDRGAYEQYF

clone size: once
V gene: TRBV28
J gene: TRBJ2-2
D gene: NA
CDR3 DNA: TGTGCCAGCACGAGGGACACCGGGGAGCTGTTTTTT
CDR3 protein: CASTRDTGELFF

clone size: NA
V gene: TRBV7-3
J gene: TRBJ2-5
D gene: NA
CDR3 DNA: TGTGCCAGCAGCTATAGCCGCAAAGAGACCCAGTACTTC
CDR3 protein: CASSYSRKETQYF

clone size: NA
V gene: TRBV5-5
J gene: TRBJ1-2
D gene: TRBD1
CDR3 DNA: TGTGCCAGCAGCCTTAGACAGGGGGTATCGGGATATGGCTACACCTTC
CDR3 protein: CASSLRQGVSGYGYTF

clone size: NA
V gene: TRBV6-6
J gene: TRBJ2-1
D gene: NA
CDR3 DNA: TGTGCCAGCAGTGATCCGGGACTGGTAGTCAATGAGCAGTTCTTC
CDR3 protein: CASSDPGLVVNEQFF

clone size: NA
V gene: TRBV11-2
J gene: TRBJ2-3
D gene: NA
CDR3 DNA: TGTGCCAGCAGCTTAGACTACTTAACCACAGATACGCAGTATTTT
CDR3 protein: CASSLDYLTTDTQYF

clone size: NA
V gene: TRBV10-2
J gene: TRBJ1-5
D gene: TRBD1
CDR3 DNA: TGCGCCAGCACCTATGACAGGGCTAATCAGCCCCAGCATTTT
CDR3 protein: CASTYDRANQPQHF

clone size: NA
V gene: TRBV5-1
J gene: TRBJ1-3
D gene: NA
CDR3 DNA: TGCGCCAGCAGCTTGGCCTTCGCGTCCTCTGGAAACACCATATATTTT
CDR3 protein: CASSLAFASSGNTIYF